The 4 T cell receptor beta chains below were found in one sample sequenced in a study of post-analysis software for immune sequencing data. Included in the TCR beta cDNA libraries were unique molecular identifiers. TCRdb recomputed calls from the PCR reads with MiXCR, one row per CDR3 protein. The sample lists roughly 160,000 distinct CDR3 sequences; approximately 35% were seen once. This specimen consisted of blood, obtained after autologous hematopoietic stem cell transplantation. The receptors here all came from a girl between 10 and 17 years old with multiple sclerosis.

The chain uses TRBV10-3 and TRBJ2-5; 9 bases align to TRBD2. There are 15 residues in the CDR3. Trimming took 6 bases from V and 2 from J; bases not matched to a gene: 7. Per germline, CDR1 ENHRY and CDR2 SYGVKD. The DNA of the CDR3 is TGTGCCATCAGCGAATGGGCGGGGGGGCAAGAGACCCAGTACTTC. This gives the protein CAISEWAGGQETQYF.

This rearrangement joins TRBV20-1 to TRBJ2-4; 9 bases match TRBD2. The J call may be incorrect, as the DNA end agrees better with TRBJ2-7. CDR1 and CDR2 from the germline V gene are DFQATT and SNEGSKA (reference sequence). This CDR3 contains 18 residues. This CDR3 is CSARRWIAGEWGGYEQYF. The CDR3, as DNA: TGCAGTGCTAGAAGGTGGATAGCGGGAGAGTGGGGAGGATACGAGCAGTACTTC.

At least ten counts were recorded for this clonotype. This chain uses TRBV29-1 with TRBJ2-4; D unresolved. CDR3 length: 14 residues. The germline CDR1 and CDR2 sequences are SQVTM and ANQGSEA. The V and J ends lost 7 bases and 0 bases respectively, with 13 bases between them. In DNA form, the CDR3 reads TGCAGCGCCCGGGCCCAACTAGCCAAAAACATTCAGTACTTC. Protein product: CSARAQLAKNIQYF.

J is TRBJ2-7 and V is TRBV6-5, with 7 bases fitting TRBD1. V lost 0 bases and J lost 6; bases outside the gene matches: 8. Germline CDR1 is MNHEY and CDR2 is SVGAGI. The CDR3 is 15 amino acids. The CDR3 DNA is TGTGCCAGCAGTTACTCGACAGGGTTCGGAGGCGAGCAGTACTTC. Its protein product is CASSYSTGFGGEQYF.